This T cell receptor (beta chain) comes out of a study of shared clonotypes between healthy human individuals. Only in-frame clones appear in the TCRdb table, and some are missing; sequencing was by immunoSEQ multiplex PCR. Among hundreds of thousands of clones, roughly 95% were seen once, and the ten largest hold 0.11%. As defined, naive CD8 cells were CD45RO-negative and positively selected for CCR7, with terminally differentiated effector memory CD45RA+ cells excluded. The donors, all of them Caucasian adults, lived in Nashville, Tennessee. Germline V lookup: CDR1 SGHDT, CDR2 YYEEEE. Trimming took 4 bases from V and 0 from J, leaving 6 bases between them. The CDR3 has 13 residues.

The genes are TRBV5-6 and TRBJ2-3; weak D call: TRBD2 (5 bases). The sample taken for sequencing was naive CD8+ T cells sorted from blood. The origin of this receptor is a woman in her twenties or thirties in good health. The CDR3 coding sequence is TGTGCCAGCAGCGGGGAGAGCACAGATACGCAGTATTTT. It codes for CASSGESTDTQYF.